The 30 T cell receptor beta chains given below trace back to one sample, sequenced in a study of vaccination and CD4 T cells after COVID-19. No antigen is known for these receptors. Described time point: late sampling 161 to 241 days after vaccination in a few convalescent patients. Documented treatment: roughly 10-day PBMC culture with coronavirus spike peptide pools or control peptides (ViraFEST assay). Sequencing of DNA taken from cultured CD4+ T cells relied on the Oncomine TCR Beta short-read assay. TCRdb reprocessed the PCR reads with MiXCR, giving one entry per CDR3 protein. The sample has about 24,000 distinct CDR3 sequences, under 55% seen once. The source material was CD4+ T cells from blood, cultured in vitro, sampled about 7 months after SARS-CoV-2 vaccination. These receptors originate from a human donor who had recovered from COVID-19.

This chain uses TRBV19 with TRBJ1-3, with D hard to call. The germline V and J ends were trimmed by 7 bases and 0 bases, with 7 bases remaining between them. Per germline, CDR1 LNHDA and CDR2 SQIVND (reference sequence). This CDR3 is built from 13 residues. The CDR3 DNA reads TGTGCCAGTAACGACCGCTCTGGAAACACCATATATTTT. Its translation: CASNDRSGNTIYF.

The chain combines TRBV6-1 with TRBJ2-1; a weak D match, TRBD2 (6 bases). The V end was cut by 6 bases, the J end by 2 bases, with 17 bases between. Germline V CDR1 and CDR2: MNHNS, SASEGT. The CDR3 totals 16 residues. CDR3 sequence reads: CASRTSLIKPYNEQFF. The DNA of the CDR3 is TGTGCCAGCAGGACTAGTCTGATAAAGCCCTACAATGAGCAGTTCTTC.

By frequency in the sample, this clonotype is medium-sized. The chain combines TRBV20-1 with TRBJ2-2; D is uncertain. CDR1 and CDR2 from the germline V gene are DFQATT and SNEGSKA (reference sequence). V lost 5 bases, J lost 7 bases, and 14 bases lay in between. The CDR3 contains 13 residues. CDR3: CSARWGSSGELFF. The DNA for the CDR3 is TGCAGTGCTCGATGGGGTAGCAGCGGGGAGCTGTTTTTT.

The J gene is TRBJ2-5, the V gene TRBV6-1, with D perhaps matching TRBD2 (7 bases). The CDR3 extends over 13 amino acids. Germline CDR1 MNHNS, CDR2 SASEGT. With 5 bases removed from V and 10 bases from J, the gap between germline ends came to 17 bases. CDR3 sequence: CASSNTGWEGQYF. CDR3 bases: TGTGCCAGCAGTAACACAGGGTGGGAGGGCCAGTACTTC.

The sample holds a few counts of this clonotype. J is TRBJ1-6 and V is TRBV6-1; D is unclear. The CDR3 runs to 11 residues. V lost 7 bases and J 9 bases, leaving 7 bases between the germline ends. Germline CDR1 and CDR2: MNHNS and SASEGT. The CDR3 loop is CASKESSPLHF. CDR3 DNA sequence: TGTGCCAGCAAAGAGAGTTCACCCCTCCACTTT.

CDR3: CASSYLSGRGSYNEQFF. For the CDR3, the DNA is TGTGCCAGCAGTTACCTAAGCGGGAGAGGCTCCTACAATGAGCAGTTCTTC. The rearrangement joins TRBV6-2 or TRBV6-3 to TRBJ2-1, with TRBD2 matching over 8 bases. The length of the CDR3 is 17 residues. Trimming removed 2 bases from V and 0 bases from J; junction bases left unmatched: 6. Germline CDR1 is MNHEY and CDR2 is SVGEGT.

The chain has TRBV6-4 and TRBJ2-6, with a weak D call TRBD2 (5 bases). The CDR3 runs 15 residues. Germline V gene lookup returns CDR1 MRHNA and CDR2 SNTAGT. Trimming shortened V by 2 bases and J by 0 bases, and 5 bases separated the two germline ends. As DNA, the CDR3 is TGTGCCAGCAGTGACACTAGCTCTGGGGCCAACGTCCTGACTTTC. Its translation: CASSDTSSGANVLTF.

There are a few counts of this clonotype. The chain joins TRBV15 to TRBJ1-5; D unresolved. V shed 3 bases and J shed 0 bases, with 18 bases lying between them. Germline V gives CDR1 LNHNV, CDR2 YYDKDF (reference sequence). The CDR3 loop spans 18 amino acids. The CDR3 bases are TGTGCCACCAGCAGGCACTACGCGGTTACGAATAGCAATCAGCCCCAGCATTTT. Translating it yields CATSRHYAVTNSNQPQHF.

The sample holds a few counts of this clonotype. J is TRBJ2-5 and V is TRBV20-1, with 7 bases aligning to TRBD2. CDR1 DFQATT and CDR2 SNEGSKA come from the germline V gene (reference sequence). J lost 3 bases, V lost 2 bases, and 3 bases had no gene match. CDR3 length equals 13 residues. The CDR3 here is CSARQGGKETQYF. The CDR3 DNA reads as TGCAGTGCTAGACAGGGAGGGAAAGAGACCCAGTACTTC.

This clonotype was recorded a few times. The chain employs TRBV6-1 and TRBJ1-6; no reliable D call. Germline values: CDR1 MNHNS, CDR2 SASEGT. Trimming pared 6 bases from V and 5 bases from J, leaving 14 bases between. The CDR3 is 15 amino acids. As DNA, the CDR3 is TGTGCCAGCAGACCAAGTCCTGCTGATAATTCACCCCTCCACTTT. Translation gives CASRPSPADNSPLHF.

There are a few counts of this clonotype. The chain combines TRBV6-1 with TRBJ1-6, with D unresolved. Germline lookup yields CDR1 MNHNS and CDR2 SASEGT. V lost 5 bases, J lost 7 bases, and 3 bases lay in between. There are 11 residues in the CDR3. The CDR3 protein is CASSTNSPLHF. In DNA form, the CDR3 reads TGTGCCAGCAGTACAAATTCACCCCTCCACTTT.

This clonotype was detected once. The CDR3 loop reads CASSFRGIQETQYF. The CDR3, as DNA: TGTGCCAGCAGTTTCCGCGGGATCCAAGAGACCCAGTACTTC. The chain uses TRBV12-3 or TRBV12-4 and TRBJ2-5; D possibly corresponds to TRBD2 (6 bases). This CDR3 is 14 amino acids long. Trimming left V 3 bases short and J 1 base short, with 9 bases between.

This chain uses TRBV7-2 with TRBJ1-1; D may be TRBD1 (6 bases). The CDR3 spans 16 residues. V lost 3 bases to trimming and J lost 1 base, with 15 bases between them. Germline CDR1 and CDR2: SGHTA and FQGNSA. The CDR3 DNA follows: TGTGCCAGCAGCTTTAGGACAGCCGTAGCGAACACTGAAGCTTTCTTT. This codes for CASSFRTAVANTEAFF.

In its sample, this clonotype was seen a few times. The chain has TRBV6-1 and TRBJ1-6; unclear D gene. The CDR3 has 15 residues. Trimming pared 6 bases from V and 7 bases from J, leaving 16 bases between. Germline V gives CDR1 MNHNS, CDR2 SASEGT. CDR3 sequence: CASSPRGIYNSPLHF. The CDR3 coding sequence is TGTGCCAGCAGCCCCAGAGGGATTTACAATTCACCCCTCCACTTT.

A few counts support this clonotype. The CDR3 protein is CASSYPGQGSYEQYF. The CDR3 DNA sequence: TGTGCCAGCAGTTACCCCGGACAGGGTAGCTACGAGCAGTACTTC. The V call is TRBV6-5, the J call TRBJ2-7, with TRBD1 identical over 8 bases. The CDR3 length is 15 residues. With V trimmed by 2 bases and J by 3 bases, 6 bases remained unmatched. Germline assignment: CDR1 MNHEY and CDR2 SVGAGI.

This chain joins TRBV5-4 and TRBJ2-5; no clear D. V lost 5 bases to trimming and J lost 5 bases, with 13 bases between them. The CDR3 consists of 13 residues. CDR1 SGHNT and CDR2 YYREEE come from the germline V gene (reference sequence). CDR3 sequence (DNA): TGTGCCAGCAGGGGCGAGTTCGAGGAGACCCAGTACTTC. It encodes CASRGEFEETQYF.

V is TRBV28 and J is TRBJ2-7; 7 positions agree with TRBD2. Germline trimming cut 7 bases from V and 3 bases from J; bases unmatched to any gene: 6. CDR1 MDHEN and CDR2 SYDVKM come from the germline V gene. The CDR3 is 13 amino acids. CDR3 nucleotide sequence: TGTGCCAGCACCGGGGGGAGTCGCTACGAGCAGTACTTC. Its translation is CASTGGSRYEQYF.

The V gene is TRBV20-1, the J gene TRBJ2-1; TRBD2 aligns across 12 bases. Per the germline V gene, CDR1 is DFQATT and CDR2 is SNEGSKA (reference sequence). The junction had 5 bases not matched to a gene; V was cut back by 5 bases and J by 6 bases. The CDR3 has 14 residues. CDR3 loop: CSADTSGRPNEQFF. DNA for the CDR3: TGCAGTGCTGACACTAGCGGGAGGCCCAATGAGCAGTTCTTC.

The J gene is TRBJ2-1, the V gene TRBV20-1, with 10 bases fitting TRBD2. CDR1 is DFQATT, CDR2 SNEGSKA, per germline (reference sequence). The CDR3 spans 15 residues. After removal of 4 bases from V and 0 bases from J, the junction contained 3 bases not matched to a gene. Here the CDR3 reads CSATSGSLSYNEQFF. The CDR3 nucleotides read TGCAGTGCTACTAGCGGGAGCCTCTCCTACAATGAGCAGTTCTTC.

The sample holds a few counts of this clonotype. The rearrangement joins TRBV10-3 to TRBJ1-6, with D hard to call. CDR1 is ENHRY, CDR2 SYGVKD, per germline. Trimming shortened V by 1 base and J by 9 bases, and 13 bases separated the two germline ends. The CDR3 is 15 amino acids. The CDR3 DNA sequence: TGTGCCATCAGTGAGTTCAAACGGGGAGGTTCACCCCTCCACTTT. Translated, it gives CAISEFKRGGSPLHF.

This clonotype is medium-sized in the sample. This chain uses TRBV7-8 with TRBJ2-1, with D uncertain. The CDR3 is 14 amino acids. V lost 0 bases and J 5 bases, leaving 8 bases between the germline ends. Looked up from germline, CDR1 is SGHVS and CDR2 is FQNEAQ. The CDR3: CASSLAVSHNEQFF. In nucleotides, the CDR3 is TGTGCCAGCAGCTTAGCGGTCAGCCACAATGAGCAGTTCTTC.

The V gene is TRBV11-2, the J gene TRBJ2-1, with 9 positions matching TRBD2. This CDR3 comprises 15 residues. The V and J ends lost 5 bases and 3 bases, in that order; junction bases with no gene match: 5. Germline lookup yields CDR1 SGHAT and CDR2 FQNNGV. The CDR3 region has the DNA TGTGCCAGCAGCATACAGCGGGAGGTCTACAATGAGCAGTTCTTC. As protein: CASSIQREVYNEQFF.

The J gene is TRBJ2-1, the V gene TRBV25-1; perhaps TRBD2 as D (6 bases). Per germline, CDR1 MGHDK and CDR2 SYGVNS. The CDR3 loop spans 13 amino acids. The V end was cut by 4 bases, the J end by 4 bases, with 8 bases between. CDR3 in amino acids: CASSAGAYNEQFF. CDR3 DNA sequence: TGTGCCAGCAGTGCGGGAGCTTACAATGAGCAGTTCTTC.

This chain uses TRBV20-1 with TRBJ2-3, with TRBD1 identical over 9 bases. The CDR3 contains 13 residues. Germline-derived CDR1 and CDR2 are DFQATT and SNEGSKA (reference sequence). Germline trimming cut 6 bases from V and 10 bases from J; bases unmatched to any gene: 11. The CDR3 sequence is CSADQNRGHPQYF. The CDR3 nucleotides read TGCAGTGCCGATCAGAACAGGGGGCATCCGCAGTATTTT.

The chain employs TRBV28 and TRBJ2-1; TRBD2 might be the D (6 bases). V lost 6 bases and J 0 bases, leaving 12 bases between the germline ends. The CDR3 sequence is 15 residues long. CDR1 is MDHEN and CDR2 is SYDVKM in the germline V gene. CDR3 DNA sequence: TGTGCCAGCAGGGGCGGGCGGGGCTCCTACAATGAGCAGTTCTTC. Amino acid sequence: CASRGGRGSYNEQFF.

This clonotype is labeled medium-sized. The chain links TRBV6-1 to TRBJ1-5; TRBD1 might be the D (5 bases). V gave up 6 bases and J gave up 2 bases, with 8 bases separating them. CDR1 is MNHNS, CDR2 SASEGT, per germline. CDR3 length: 13 residues. The CDR3 protein is CASRGTGNQPQHF. The CDR3, as DNA: TGTGCCAGCAGAGGGACTGGCAATCAGCCCCAGCATTTT.

A single count supports this clonotype. The chain has TRBV29-1 and TRBJ2-3, with 12 bases fitting TRBD1. The germline gives CDR1 SQVTM, CDR2 ANQGSEA. CDR3 length: 13 residues. The V and J ends lost 7 bases and 2 bases, in that order; junction bases with no gene match: 1. The CDR3 sequence: CSGDRGPTDTQYF. The CDR3 DNA follows: TGCAGCGGGGACAGGGGGCCCACAGATACGCAGTATTTT.

The rearrangement joins TRBV7-2 to TRBJ2-7; no clear D gene. The germline gives CDR1 SGHTA, CDR2 FQGNSA. The CDR3 length is 11 residues. The V and J ends lost 5 bases and 2 bases respectively, with 4 bases between them. CDR3: CASSGPYEQYF. CDR3 sequence (DNA): TGTGCCAGCAGCGGCCCCTACGAGCAGTACTTC.

J is TRBJ2-3 and V is TRBV10-3, with TRBD2 matching over 14 bases. CDR3 length equals 16 residues. The germline gives CDR1 ENHRY, CDR2 SYGVKD. Trimming at V came to 6 bases and at J to 5 bases, leaving 7 bases not matched to a gene. The CDR3, as DNA: TGTGCCATCAGGGTCGGGACTAGCGGGAGTAGAGATACGCAGTATTTT. Amino acid sequence: CAIRVGTSGSRDTQYF.

This clonotype was detected only a few times. V is TRBV6-5 and J is TRBJ2-5, with D uncertain. CDR3 length: 14 amino acids. V shed 1 base and J shed 0 bases, with 6 bases lying between them. Germline V CDR1 and CDR2: MNHEY, SVGAGI. The CDR3 region has the DNA TGTGCCAGCAGTTACTTGGGGTACCAAGAGACCCAGTACTTC. Its protein product is CASSYLGYQETQYF.